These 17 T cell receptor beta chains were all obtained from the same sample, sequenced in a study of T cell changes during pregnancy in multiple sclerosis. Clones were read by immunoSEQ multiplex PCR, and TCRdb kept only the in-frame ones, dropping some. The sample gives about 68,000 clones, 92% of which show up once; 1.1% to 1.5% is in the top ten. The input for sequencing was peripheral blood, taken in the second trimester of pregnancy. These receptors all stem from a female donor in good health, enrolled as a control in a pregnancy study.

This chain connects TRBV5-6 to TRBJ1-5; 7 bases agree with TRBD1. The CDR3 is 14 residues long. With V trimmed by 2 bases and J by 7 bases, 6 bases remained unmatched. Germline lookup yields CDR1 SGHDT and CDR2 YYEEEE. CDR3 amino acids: CASSFEGAGQPQHF. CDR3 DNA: TGTGCCAGCAGCTTTGAGGGGGCAGGACAGCCCCAGCATTTT.

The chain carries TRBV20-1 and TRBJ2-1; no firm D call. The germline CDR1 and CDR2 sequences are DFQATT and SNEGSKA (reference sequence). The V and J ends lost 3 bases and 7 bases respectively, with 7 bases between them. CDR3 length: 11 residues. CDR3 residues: CSASESNEQFF. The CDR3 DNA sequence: TGCAGTGCTAGTGAGTCTAATGAGCAGTTCTTC.

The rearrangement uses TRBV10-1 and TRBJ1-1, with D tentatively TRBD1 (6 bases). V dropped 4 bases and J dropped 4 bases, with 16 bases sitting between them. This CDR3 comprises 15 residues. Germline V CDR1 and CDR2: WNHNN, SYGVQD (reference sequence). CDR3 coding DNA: TGCGCCAGCAGTGGGAGAGGGGGAATCGGCACTGAAGCTTTCTTT. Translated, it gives CASSGRGGIGTEAFF.

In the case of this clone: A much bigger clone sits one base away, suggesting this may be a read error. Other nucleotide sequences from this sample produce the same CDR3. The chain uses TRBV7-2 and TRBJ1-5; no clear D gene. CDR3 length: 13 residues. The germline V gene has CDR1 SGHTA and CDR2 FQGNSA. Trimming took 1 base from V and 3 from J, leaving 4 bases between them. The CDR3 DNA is TGTGCCAGCAGCTTAGGGCTCAATCAGCCCCAGCATTTT. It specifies CASSLGLNQPQHF.

The CDR3 protein is CASSLGSASSYNEQFF. CDR3 bases: TGCGCCAGCAGCCTTGGTAGCGCGAGCTCCTACAATGAGCAGTTCTTC. The genes are TRBV4-3 and TRBJ2-1; a weak D match, TRBD2 (5 bases). The CDR3 consists of 16 residues. The germline V gene encodes CDR1 LGHNA and CDR2 YSLEER. Between the trimmed V and J ends, which lost 4 bases and 0 bases, there was a span of 13 bases.

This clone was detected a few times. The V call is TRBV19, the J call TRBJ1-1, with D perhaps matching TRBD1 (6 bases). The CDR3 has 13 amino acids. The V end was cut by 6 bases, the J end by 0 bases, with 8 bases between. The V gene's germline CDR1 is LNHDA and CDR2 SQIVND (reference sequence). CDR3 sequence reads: CASRDSLNTEAFF. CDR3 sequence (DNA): TGTGCCAGTAGGGACAGCTTGAACACTGAAGCTTTCTTT.

CDR3 protein: CARAGAGDSPTSYEQYF. CDR3 nucleotides: TGTGCCAGGGCTGGGGCAGGGGATTCTCCTACGAGCTACGAGCAGTACTTC. V is TRBV18 and J is TRBJ2-7, with D possibly matching TRBD1 (6 bases). The germline V and J ends were trimmed by 9 bases and 3 bases, with 27 bases remaining between them. The germline V gene has CDR1 KGHSH and CDR2 LQKENI. The CDR3 is 17 amino acids.

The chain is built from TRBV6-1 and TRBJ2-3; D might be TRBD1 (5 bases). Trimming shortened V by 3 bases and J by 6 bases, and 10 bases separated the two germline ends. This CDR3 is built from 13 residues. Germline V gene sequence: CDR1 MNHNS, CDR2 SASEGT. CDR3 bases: TGTGCCAGCAGTGACAAGAAGGGGGATACGCAGTATTTT. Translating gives CASSDKKGDTQYF.

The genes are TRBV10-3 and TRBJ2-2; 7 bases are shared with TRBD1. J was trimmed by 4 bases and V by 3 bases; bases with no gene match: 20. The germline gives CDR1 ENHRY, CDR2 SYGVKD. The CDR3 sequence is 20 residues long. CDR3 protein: CAISDISGGASAAGTGELFF. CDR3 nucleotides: TGTGCCATCAGTGATATATCAGGGGGAGCTTCCGCGGCGGGCACCGGGGAGCTGTTTTTT.

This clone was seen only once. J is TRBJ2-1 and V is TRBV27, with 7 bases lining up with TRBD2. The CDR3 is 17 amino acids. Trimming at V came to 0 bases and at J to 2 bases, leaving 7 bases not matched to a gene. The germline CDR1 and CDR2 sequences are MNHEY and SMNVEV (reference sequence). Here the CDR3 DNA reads TGTGCCAGCAGTTTATCGATAAGACTAGCAGCCTACAATGAGCAGTTCTTC. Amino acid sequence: CASSLSIRLAAYNEQFF.

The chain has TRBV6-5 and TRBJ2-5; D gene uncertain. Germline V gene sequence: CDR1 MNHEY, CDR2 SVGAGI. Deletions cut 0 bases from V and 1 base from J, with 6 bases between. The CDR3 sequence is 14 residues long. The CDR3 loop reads CASSYSNSQETQYF. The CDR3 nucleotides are TGTGCCAGCAGTTACTCTAACAGCCAAGAGACCCAGTACTTC.

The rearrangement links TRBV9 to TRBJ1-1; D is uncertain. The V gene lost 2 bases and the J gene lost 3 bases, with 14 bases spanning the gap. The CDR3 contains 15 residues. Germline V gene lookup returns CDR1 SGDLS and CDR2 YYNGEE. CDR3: CASSVPTGGYTEAFF. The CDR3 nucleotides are TGTGCCAGCAGCGTTCCGACGGGTGGGTACACTGAAGCTTTCTTT. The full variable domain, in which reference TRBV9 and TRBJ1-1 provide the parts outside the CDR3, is DSGVTQTPKHLITATGQRVTLRCSPRSGDLSVYWYQQSLDQGLQFLIQYYNGEERAKGNILERFSAQQFPDLHSELNLSSLELGDSALYFCASSVPTGGYTEAFFGQGTRLTVV.

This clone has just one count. The CDR3 sequence: CASSVGDGGYSYEQYF. In DNA form, the CDR3 reads TGTGCCAGCAGCGTAGGGGATGGCGGGTACTCCTACGAGCAGTACTTC. The chain combines TRBV9 with TRBJ2-7; tentatively, D is TRBD2 (5 bases). Trimming took off 0 bases at V and 0 bases at J, with 13 bases between the two ends. The CDR3 is 16 residues long. Germline loops: CDR1 SGDLS, CDR2 YYNGEE. Combining the CDR3 with reference TRBV9 and TRBJ2-7 gives the whole variable domain DSGVTQTPKHLITATGQRVTLRCSPRSGDLSVYWYQQSLDQGLQFLIQYYNGEERAKGNILERFSAQQFPDLHSELNLSSLELGDSALYFCASSVGDGGYSYEQYFGPGTRLTVT.

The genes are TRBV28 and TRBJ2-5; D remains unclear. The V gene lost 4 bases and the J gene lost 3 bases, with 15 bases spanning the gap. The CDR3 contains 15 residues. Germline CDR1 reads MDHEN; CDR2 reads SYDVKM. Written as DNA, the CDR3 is TGTGCCAGCAGTTCCTTCCCCCGCGGTAAAGAGACCCAGTACTTC. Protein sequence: CASSSFPRGKETQYF.

The CDR3 DNA is TGTGCCAGCCAATTGACTAGCGGGGAGAATGAGCAGTTCTTC. This translates into CASQLTSGENEQFF. The V call is TRBV7-8, the J call TRBJ2-1, with 11 nucleotides matching TRBD2. Trimming removed 8 bases from V and 7 bases from J; junction bases left unmatched: 7. Germline assignment: CDR1 SGHVS and CDR2 FQNEAQ. The CDR3 has 14 amino acids.

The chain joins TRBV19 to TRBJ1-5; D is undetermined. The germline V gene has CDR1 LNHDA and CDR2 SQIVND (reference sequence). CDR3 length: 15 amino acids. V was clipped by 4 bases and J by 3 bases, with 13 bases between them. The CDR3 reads CASSSVGESNQPQHF. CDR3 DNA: TGTGCCAGTAGTAGCGTCGGGGAGTCCAATCAGCCCCAGCATTTT.

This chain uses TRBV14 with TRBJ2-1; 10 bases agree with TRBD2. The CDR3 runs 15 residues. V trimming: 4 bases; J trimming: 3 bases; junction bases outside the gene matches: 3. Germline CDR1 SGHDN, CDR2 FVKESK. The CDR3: CASSPSSGSYNEQFF. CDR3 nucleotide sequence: TGTGCCAGCAGCCCTTCTAGCGGGAGCTACAATGAGCAGTTCTTC.